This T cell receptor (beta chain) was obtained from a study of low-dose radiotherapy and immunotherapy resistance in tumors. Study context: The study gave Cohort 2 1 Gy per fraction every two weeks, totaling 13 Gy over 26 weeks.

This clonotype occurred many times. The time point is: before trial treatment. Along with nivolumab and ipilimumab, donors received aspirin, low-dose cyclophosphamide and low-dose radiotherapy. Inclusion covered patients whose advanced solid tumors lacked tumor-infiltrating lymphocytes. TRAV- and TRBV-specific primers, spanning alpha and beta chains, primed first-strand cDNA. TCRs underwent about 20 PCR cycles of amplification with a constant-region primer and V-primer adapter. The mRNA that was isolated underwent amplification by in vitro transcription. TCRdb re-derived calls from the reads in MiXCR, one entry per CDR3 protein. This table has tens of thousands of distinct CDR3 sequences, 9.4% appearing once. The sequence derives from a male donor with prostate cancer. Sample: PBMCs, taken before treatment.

DNA for the CDR3: TGTGCCAGCAGCTTAGCTGATACAGGGTATGAGACCCAGTACTTC. Translated, it gives CASSLADTGYETQYF. This sequence joins TRBV7-2 and TRBJ2-5, with a tentative D call TRBD1 (6 bases). Trimming took 0 bases from V and 5 from J, leaving 13 bases between them. The CDR3 loop spans 15 amino acids. The germline V gene encodes CDR1 SGHTA and CDR2 FQGNSA. The full variable domain, in which reference TRBV7-2 and TRBJ2-5 provide the parts outside the CDR3, is GAGVSQSPSNKVTEKGKDVELRCDPISGHTALYWYRQSLGQGLEFLIYFQGNSAPDKSGLPSDRFSAERTGGSVSTLTIQRTQQEDSAVYLCASSLADTGYETQYFGPGTRLLVL.